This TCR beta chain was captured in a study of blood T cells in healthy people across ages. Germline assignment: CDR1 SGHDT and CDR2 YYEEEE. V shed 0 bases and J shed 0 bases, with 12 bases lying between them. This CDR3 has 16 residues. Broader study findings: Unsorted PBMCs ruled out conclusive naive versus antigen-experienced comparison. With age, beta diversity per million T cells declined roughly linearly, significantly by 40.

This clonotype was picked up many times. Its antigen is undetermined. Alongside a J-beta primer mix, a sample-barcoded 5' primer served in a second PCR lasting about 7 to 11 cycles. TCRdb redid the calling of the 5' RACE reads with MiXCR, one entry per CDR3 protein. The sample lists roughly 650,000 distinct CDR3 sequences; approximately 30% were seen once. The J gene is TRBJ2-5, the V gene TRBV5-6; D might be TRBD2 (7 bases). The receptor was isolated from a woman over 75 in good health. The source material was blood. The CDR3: CASSLGGGADQETQYF. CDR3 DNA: TGTGCCAGCAGCTTGGGAGGGGGGGCCGACCAAGAGACCCAGTACTTC.